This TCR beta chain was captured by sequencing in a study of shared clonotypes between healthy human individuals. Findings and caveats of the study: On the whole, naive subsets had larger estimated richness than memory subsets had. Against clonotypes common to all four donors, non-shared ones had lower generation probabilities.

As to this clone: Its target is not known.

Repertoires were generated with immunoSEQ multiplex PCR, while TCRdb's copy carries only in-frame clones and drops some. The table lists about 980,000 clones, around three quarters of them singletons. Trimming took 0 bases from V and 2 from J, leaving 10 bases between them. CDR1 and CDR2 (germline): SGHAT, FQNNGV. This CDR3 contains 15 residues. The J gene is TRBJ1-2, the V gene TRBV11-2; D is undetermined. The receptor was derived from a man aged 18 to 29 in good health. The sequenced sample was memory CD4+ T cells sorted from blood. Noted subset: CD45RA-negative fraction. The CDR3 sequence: CASSLDGPINYGYTF. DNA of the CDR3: TGTGCCAGCAGCTTAGATGGCCCCATCAACTATGGCTACACCTTC.